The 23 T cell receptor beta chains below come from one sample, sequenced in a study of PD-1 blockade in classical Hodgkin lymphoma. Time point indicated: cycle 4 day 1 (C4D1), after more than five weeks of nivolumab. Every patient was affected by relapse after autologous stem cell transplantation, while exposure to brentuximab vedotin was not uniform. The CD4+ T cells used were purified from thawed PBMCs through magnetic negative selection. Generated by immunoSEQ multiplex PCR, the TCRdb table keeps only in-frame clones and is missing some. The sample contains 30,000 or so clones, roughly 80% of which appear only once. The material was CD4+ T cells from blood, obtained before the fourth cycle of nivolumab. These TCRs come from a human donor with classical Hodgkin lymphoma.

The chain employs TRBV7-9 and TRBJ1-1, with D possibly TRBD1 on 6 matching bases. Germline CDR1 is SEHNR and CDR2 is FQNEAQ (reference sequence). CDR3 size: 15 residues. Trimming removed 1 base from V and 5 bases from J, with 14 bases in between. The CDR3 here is CASSLEAGAGTEAFF. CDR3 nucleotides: TGTGCCAGCAGCTTAGAGGCGGGGGCTGGGACTGAAGCTTTCTTT.

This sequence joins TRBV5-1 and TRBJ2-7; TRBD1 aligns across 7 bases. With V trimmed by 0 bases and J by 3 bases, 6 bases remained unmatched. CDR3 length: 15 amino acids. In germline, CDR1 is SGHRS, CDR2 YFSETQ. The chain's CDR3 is CASSLVPGGRYEQYF. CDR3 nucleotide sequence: TGCGCCAGCAGCTTGGTTCCAGGGGGTCGCTACGAGCAGTACTTC. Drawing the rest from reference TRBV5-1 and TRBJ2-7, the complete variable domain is KAGVTQTPRYLIKTRGQQVTLSCSPISGHRSVSWYQQTPGQGLQFLFEYFSETQRNKGNFPGRFSGRQFSNSRSEMNVSTLELGDSALYLCASSLVPGGRYEQYFGPGTRLTVT.

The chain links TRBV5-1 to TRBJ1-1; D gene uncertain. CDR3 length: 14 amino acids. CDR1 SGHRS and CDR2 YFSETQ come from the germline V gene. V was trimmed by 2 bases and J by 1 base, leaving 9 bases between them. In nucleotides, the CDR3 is TGCGCCAGCAGCTTCGGACCAGGGAACACTGAAGCTTTCTTT. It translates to CASSFGPGNTEAFF.

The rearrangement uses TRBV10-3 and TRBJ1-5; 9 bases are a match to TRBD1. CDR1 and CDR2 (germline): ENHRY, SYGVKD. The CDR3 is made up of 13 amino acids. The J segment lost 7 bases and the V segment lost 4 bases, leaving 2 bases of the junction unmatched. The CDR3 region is CAISGQGEQPQHF. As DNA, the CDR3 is TGTGCCATCAGTGGACAGGGGGAACAGCCCCAGCATTTT.

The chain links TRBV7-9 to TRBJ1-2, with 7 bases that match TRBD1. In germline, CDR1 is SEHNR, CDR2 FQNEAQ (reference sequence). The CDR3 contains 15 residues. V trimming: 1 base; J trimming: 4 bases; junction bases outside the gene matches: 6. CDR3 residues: CASSLDRDRAYGYTF. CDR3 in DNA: TGTGCCAGCAGCTTAGACCGCGACAGGGCCTATGGCTACACCTTC.

The CDR3 DNA follows: TGCGCCAGCAGCTCCGAGGGGGGTAGTCAGCCCCAGCATTTT. Translation: CASSSEGGSQPQHF. V gene TRBV5-1 combines with J gene TRBJ1-5; possibly TRBD1 for D (6 bases). V gave up 3 bases and J gave up 6 bases, with 13 bases separating them. This CDR3 region has 14 residues. Germline V gives CDR1 SGHRS, CDR2 YFSETQ.

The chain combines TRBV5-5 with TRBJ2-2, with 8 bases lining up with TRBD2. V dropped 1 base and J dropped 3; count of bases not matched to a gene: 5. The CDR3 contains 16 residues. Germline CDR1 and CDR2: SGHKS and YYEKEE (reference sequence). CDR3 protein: CASSLYRAGDTGELFF. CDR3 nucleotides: TGTGCCAGCAGCTTGTATAGAGCGGGGGACACCGGGGAGCTGTTTTTT.

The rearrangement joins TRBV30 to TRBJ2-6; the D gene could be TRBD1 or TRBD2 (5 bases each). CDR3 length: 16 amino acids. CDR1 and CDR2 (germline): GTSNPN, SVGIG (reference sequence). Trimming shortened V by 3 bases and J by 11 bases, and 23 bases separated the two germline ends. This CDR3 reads CAWRSLGDPLPHVLTF. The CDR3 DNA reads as TGTGCCTGGAGGTCCCTTGGGGACCCACTCCCCCACGTCCTGACTTTC.

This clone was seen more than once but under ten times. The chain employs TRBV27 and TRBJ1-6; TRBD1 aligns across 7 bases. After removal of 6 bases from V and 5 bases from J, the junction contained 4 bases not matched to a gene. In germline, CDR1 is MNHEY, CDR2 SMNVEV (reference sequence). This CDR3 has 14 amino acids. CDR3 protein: CASRRDRDNSPLHF. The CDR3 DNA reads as TGTGCCAGCAGGAGGGACAGAGATAATTCACCCCTCCACTTT.

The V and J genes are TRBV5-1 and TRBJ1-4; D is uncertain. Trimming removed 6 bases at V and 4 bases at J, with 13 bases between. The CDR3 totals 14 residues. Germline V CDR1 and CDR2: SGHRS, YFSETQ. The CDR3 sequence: CASTRGTFNEKLFF. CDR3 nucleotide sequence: TGCGCCAGCACCCGAGGTACCTTTAATGAAAAACTGTTTTTT.

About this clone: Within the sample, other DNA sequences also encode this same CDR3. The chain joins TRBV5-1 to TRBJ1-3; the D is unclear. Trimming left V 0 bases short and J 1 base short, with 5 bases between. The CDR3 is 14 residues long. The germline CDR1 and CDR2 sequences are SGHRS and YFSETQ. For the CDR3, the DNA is TGCGCCAGCAGCTTGGAAGGATCTGGAAACACCATATATTTT. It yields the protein CASSLEGSGNTIYF.

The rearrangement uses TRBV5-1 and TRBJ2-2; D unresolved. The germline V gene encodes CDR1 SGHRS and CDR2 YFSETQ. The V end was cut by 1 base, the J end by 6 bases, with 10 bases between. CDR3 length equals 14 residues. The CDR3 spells CASSLLGSPGELFF. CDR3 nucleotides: TGCGCCAGCAGCTTGCTGGGGTCCCCCGGGGAGCTGTTTTTT.

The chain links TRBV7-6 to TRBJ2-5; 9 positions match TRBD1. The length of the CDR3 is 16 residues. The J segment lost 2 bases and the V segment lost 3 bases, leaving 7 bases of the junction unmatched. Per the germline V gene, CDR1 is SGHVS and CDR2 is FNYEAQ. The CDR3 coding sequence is TGTGCCAGCAGCTTCCCCGGACAGGGGTCACAAGAGACCCAGTACTTC. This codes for CASSFPGQGSQETQYF.

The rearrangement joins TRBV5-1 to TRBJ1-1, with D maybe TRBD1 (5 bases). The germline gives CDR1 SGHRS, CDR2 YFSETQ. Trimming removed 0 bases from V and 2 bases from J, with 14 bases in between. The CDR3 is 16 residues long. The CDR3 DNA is TGCGCCAGCAGCTTGGGAGGGGCGCAGATTAACACTGAAGCTTTCTTT. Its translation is CASSLGGAQINTEAFF.

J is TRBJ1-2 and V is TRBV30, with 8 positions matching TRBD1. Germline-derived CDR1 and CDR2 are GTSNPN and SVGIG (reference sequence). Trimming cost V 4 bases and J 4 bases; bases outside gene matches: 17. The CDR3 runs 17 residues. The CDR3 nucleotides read TGTGCCTGGAACACAGGGGCAGCTCAGGGGGCTGGCTATGGCTACACCTTC. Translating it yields CAWNTGAAQGAGYGYTF. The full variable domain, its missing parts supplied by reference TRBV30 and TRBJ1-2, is SQTIHQWPATLVQPVGSPLSLECTVEGTSNPNLYWYRQAAGRGLQLLFYSVGIGQISSEVPQNLSASRPQDRQFILSSKKLLLSDSGFYLCAWNTGAAQGAGYGYTFGSGTRLTVV.

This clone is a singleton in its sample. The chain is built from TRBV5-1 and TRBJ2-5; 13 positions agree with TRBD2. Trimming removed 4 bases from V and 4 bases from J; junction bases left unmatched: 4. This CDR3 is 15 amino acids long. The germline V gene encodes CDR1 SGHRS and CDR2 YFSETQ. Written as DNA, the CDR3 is TGCGCCAGCAGCACTAGCGGGGGGGCCGTAGAGACCCAGTACTTC. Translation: CASSTSGGAVETQYF.

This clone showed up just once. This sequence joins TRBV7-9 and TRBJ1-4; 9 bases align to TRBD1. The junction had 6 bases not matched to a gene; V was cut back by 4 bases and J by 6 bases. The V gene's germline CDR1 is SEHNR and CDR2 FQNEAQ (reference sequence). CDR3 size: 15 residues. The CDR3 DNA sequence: TGTGCCAGCAGCTCGCGGACAGGGGTGGATGAAAAACTGTTTTTT. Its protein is CASSSRTGVDEKLFF.

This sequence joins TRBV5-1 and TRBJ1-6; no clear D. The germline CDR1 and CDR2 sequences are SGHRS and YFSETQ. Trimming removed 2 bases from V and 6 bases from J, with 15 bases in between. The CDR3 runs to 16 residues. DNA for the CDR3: TGCGCCAGCAGCTTTGAATCCGGGAAATTTAATTCACCCCTCCACTTT. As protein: CASSFESGKFNSPLHF.

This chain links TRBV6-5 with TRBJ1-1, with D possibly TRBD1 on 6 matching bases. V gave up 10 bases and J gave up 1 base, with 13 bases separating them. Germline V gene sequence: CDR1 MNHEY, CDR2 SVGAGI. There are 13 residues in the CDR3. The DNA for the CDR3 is TGTGCCACCTGGGACACCAAGAACACTGAAGCTTTCTTT. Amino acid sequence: CATWDTKNTEAFF.

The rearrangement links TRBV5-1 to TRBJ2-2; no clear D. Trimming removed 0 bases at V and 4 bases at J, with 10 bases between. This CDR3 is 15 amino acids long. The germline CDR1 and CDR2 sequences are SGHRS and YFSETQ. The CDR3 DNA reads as TGCGCCAGCAGCTTGGATCTAGTTCCCACCGGGGAGCTGTTTTTT. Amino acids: CASSLDLVPTGELFF.

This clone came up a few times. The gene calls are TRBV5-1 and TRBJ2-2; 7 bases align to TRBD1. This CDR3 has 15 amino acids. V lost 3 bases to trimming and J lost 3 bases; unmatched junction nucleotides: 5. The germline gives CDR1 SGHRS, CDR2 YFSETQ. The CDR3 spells CASSSIGQDTGELFF. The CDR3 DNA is TGCGCCAGCAGCTCCATCGGACAGGACACCGGGGAGCTGTTTTTT.

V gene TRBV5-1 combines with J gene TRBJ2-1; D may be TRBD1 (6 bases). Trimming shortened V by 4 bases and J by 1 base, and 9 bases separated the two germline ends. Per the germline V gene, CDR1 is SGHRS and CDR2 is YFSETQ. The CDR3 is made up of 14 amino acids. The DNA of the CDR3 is TGCGCCAGCAGCCTGGACAGTTCCTACAATGAGCAGTTCTTC. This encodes CASSLDSSYNEQFF.

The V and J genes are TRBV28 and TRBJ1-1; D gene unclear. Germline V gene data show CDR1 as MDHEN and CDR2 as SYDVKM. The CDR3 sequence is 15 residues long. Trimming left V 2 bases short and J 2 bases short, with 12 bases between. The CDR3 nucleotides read TGTGCCAGCAGTTTAAGTTCACGGGCAAACACTGAAGCTTTCTTT. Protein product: CASSLSSRANTEAFF. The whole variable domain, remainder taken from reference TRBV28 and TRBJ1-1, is DVKVTQSSRYLVKRTGEKVFLECVQDMDHENMFWYRQDPGLGLRLIYFSYDVKMKEKGDIPEGYSVSREKKERFSLILESASTNQTSMYLCASSLSSRANTEAFFGQGTRLTVV.